This T cell receptor (beta chain) is drawn from a study of cytomegalovirus exposure and HLA in healthy donors. Study-wide results and caveats: TCR clusters originating in the first cohort tended to co-occur in the 100 to 150 validation repertoires, according to a later analysis.

With regard to this clone: Its antigen is unknown.

CDR3 length: 13 amino acids. Germline V lookup: CDR1 SGHAT, CDR2 FQNNGV. The V gene lost 1 base and the J gene lost 6 bases, with 9 bases spanning the gap. Produced via immunoSEQ multiplex PCR; TCRdb's table is partial and in-frame only. The data hold 160,000 or so clones, with around nine tenths observed a single time. The genes are TRBV11-2 and TRBJ1-1; D is uncertain. Sequencing was carried out using PBMCs. This clonotype was sampled from a man aged 18 to 30 in good health and CMV-seropositive. The CDR3 sequence: CASSLAFRSEAFF. CDR3 nucleotide sequence: TGTGCCAGCAGCTTAGCTTTTCGGTCTGAAGCTTTCTTT.